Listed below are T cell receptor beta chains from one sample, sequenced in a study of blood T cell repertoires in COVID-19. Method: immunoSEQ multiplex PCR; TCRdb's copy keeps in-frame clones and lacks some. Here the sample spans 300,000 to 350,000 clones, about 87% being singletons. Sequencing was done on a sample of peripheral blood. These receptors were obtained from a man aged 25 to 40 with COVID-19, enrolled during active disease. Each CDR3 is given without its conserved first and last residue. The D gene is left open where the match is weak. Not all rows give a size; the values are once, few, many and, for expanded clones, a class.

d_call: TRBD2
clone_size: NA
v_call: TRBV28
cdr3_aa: ASSRLAGGLFQF

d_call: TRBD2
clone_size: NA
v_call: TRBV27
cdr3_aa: ASSPLGLAGVGSTGELF

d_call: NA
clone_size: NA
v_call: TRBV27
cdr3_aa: ASSLDGGKGTDTQY

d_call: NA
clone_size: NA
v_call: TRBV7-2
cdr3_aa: ASSLFGGAGNTIY

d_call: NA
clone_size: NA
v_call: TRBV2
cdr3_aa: ASSEVTGNQPQH

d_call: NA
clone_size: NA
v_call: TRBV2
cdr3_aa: ASSEVRGTNEKLF

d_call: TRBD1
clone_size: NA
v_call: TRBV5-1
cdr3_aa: ASTEGQGDLGTQY

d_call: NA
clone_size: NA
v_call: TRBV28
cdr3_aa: ASSPPVQNQPQH

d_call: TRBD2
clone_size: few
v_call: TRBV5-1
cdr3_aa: ASSLVGGGVNEQF

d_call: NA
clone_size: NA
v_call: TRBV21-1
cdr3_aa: ASSKGYRGRINTEAF

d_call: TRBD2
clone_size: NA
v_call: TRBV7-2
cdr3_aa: ASSLAGGSGISTDTQY

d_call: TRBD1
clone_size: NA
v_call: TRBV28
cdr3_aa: ASSVTGGHTFRDAF

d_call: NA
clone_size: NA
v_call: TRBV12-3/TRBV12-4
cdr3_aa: ASRAGDTGELF

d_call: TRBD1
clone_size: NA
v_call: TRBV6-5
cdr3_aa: ASSYSQGAGEKLF

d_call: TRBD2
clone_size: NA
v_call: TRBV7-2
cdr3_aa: ASSVSGTTQETQY

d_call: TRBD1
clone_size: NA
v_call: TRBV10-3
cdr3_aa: ATGRGQGSTGELF

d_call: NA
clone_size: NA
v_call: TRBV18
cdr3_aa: ASSPRSGDEQY

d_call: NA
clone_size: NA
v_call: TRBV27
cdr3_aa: ASSLSPPYEQY

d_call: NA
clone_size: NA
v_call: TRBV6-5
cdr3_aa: ASSTGFSGANVLT

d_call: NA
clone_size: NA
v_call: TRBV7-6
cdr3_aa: ASSLYAGNNEKLF

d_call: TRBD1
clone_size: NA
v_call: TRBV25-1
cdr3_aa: ASSDPRGLQEAF